This paragraph covers one T cell receptor (beta chain) sequence. This sample was taken from a study of blood T cells in healthy people across ages. About the research overall: With template switching, about one barcoded beta molecule was captured per two T cells.

The use of a sample-barcoded 5' primer and a J-beta primer mix characterized a second PCR of about 6 to 12 cycles. TCRdb re-derived calls from the 5' RACE reads in MiXCR, one entry per CDR3 protein. The top ten hold roughly 22% of the sample, which has about 800,000 distinct CDR3 sequences, roughly 50% seen once. CDR1 and CDR2 from the germline V gene are ENHRY and SYGVKD. Trimming removed 4 bases at V and 5 bases at J, with 8 bases between. The CDR3 spans 12 residues. The specimen was blood. V and J are TRBV10-3 and TRBJ1-2; D is ambiguous. The TCR comes from a man younger than 40 in good health. Here the CDR3 reads CAISATGYGYTF. CDR3 nucleotide sequence: TGTGCCATCAGTGCTACTGGGTATGGCTACACCTTC.